Presented here are 13 T cell receptor beta chains from one specimen sequenced in a study of cytomegalovirus exposure and HLA in healthy donors. The PCR made use of 60 Vbeta and 13 Jbeta primers. Measured with immunoSEQ multiplex PCR; TCRdb has only the in-frame clones, and not every one. Altogether over 85,000 clones are present, about 7.6% being singletons, with the ten largest covering 2.3%. The source material was PBMCs. Source of these receptors: a man in his fifties or sixties in good health and CMV-seronegative.

The V and J genes are TRBV7-6 and TRBJ2-3; D is perhaps TRBD2 (5 bases). The V gene lost 0 bases and the J gene lost 2 bases, with 9 bases spanning the gap. The CDR3 loop spans 15 amino acids. Germline loops: CDR1 SGHVS, CDR2 FNYEAQ. The CDR3 sequence: CASSLAWGDTDTQYF. DNA of the CDR3: TGTGCCAGCAGCTTAGCGTGGGGAGACACAGATACGCAGTATTTT.

This clone has just a few counts. V usage is TRBV7-9 and J usage is TRBJ1-3, with D perhaps matching TRBD1 (5 bases). Trimming removed 1 base at V and 4 bases at J, with 14 bases between. CDR1 and CDR2 (germline): SEHNR, FQNEAQ (reference sequence). The CDR3 totals 16 residues. The CDR3 region has the DNA TGTGCCAGCAGCTTAGAGGCGGGACTGGGAGGAAACACCATATATTTT. Amino acids: CASSLEAGLGGNTIYF.

This clone showed up just a few times. V usage is TRBV7-2 and J usage is TRBJ2-7, with D perhaps matching TRBD2 (6 bases). There are 17 residues in the CDR3. V was clipped by 3 bases and J by 3 bases, with 21 bases between them. CDR1 is SGHTA and CDR2 is FQGNSA in the germline V gene. The CDR3 here is CASSLGLPRPRGYEQYF. The CDR3 region has the DNA TGTGCCAGCAGCTTGGGACTCCCTCGGCCGCGAGGCTACGAGCAGTACTTC.

To note about this clone: The same CDR3 is also encoded by other DNA sequences in this sample. The chain couples TRBV7-9 to TRBJ1-5; 7 nucleotides agree with TRBD1. Per germline, CDR1 SEHNR and CDR2 FQNEAQ (reference sequence). J lost 1 base, V lost 6 bases, and 3 bases had no gene match. The CDR3 loop spans 14 amino acids. CDR3 region: CASSLGQSNQPQHF. Here the CDR3 DNA reads TGTGCCAGCAGTTTGGGACAGAGCAATCAGCCCCAGCATTTT.

V usage is TRBV19 and J usage is TRBJ2-2; TRBD2 might be the D (5 bases). This CDR3 is built from 14 residues. The germline V gene has CDR1 LNHDA and CDR2 SQIVND (reference sequence). The germline V and J ends were trimmed by 7 bases and 0 bases, with 9 bases remaining between them. The CDR3 here is CASKRSANTGELFF. The DNA of the CDR3 is TGTGCCAGTAAGCGGTCAGCGAACACCGGGGAGCTGTTTTTT.

The chain combines TRBV6-6 with TRBJ2-1; D unresolved. The germline gives CDR1 MNHNY, CDR2 SVGAGI (reference sequence). The ends were cut back, 7 bases at V and 8 bases at J, with 15 bases in the middle. This CDR3 contains 13 residues. CDR3 amino acids: CASTAKEFDEQFF. As DNA, the CDR3 is TGTGCCAGCACCGCCAAGGAGTTCGATGAGCAGTTCTTC.

In its sample, this clone was seen a few times. The chain combines TRBV15 with TRBJ1-2; 8 bases agree with TRBD1. This CDR3 comprises 15 residues. V trimming: 5 bases; J trimming: 9 bases; junction bases outside the gene matches: 14. Per germline, CDR1 LNHNV and CDR2 YYDKDF (reference sequence). This CDR3 is CATSRPPGQGERYTF. CDR3 bases: TGTGCCACCAGCCGCCCGCCCGGACAGGGTGAACGCTACACCTTC.

This clone came up a few times. The V gene is TRBV4-1, the J gene TRBJ2-7; 11 bases are a match to TRBD2. The V and J ends lost 0 bases and 0 bases, in that order; junction bases with no gene match: 4. Germline assignment: CDR1 MGHRA and CDR2 YSYEKL. This CDR3 has 17 residues. CDR3 amino acids: CASSQDRTSGSSYEQYF. For the CDR3, the DNA is TGCGCCAGCAGCCAAGATAGAACTAGCGGGAGCTCCTACGAGCAGTACTTC.

The chain carries TRBV6-5 and TRBJ1-1, with 9 bases matching TRBD1. The trim removed 5 bases at V and 2 bases at J, leaving 3 bases unmatched. The V gene's germline CDR1 is MNHEY and CDR2 SVGAGI. The CDR3 is 14 residues long. In DNA, the CDR3 is TGTGCCAGCAGTGTCACAGGGGGCAACACTGAAGCTTTCTTT. Its protein is CASSVTGGNTEAFF.

The V and J genes are TRBV6-4 and TRBJ2-2; D is unresolved. V lost 3 bases to trimming and J lost 6 bases, with 8 bases between them. The germline CDR1 and CDR2 sequences are MRHNA and SNTAGT. This CDR3 contains 13 residues. The CDR3 DNA sequence: TGTGCCAGCAGTGAAAAAGCCCCCGGGGAGCTGTTTTTT. It is translated as CASSEKAPGELFF.

This clone was picked up a small number of times. The V gene is TRBV7-3, the J gene TRBJ2-5; D might be TRBD2 (6 bases). Between the trimmed V and J ends, which lost 4 bases and 4 bases, there was a span of 16 bases. This CDR3 is built from 15 residues. CDR1 and CDR2 (germline): SGHTA, FQGTGA. CDR3 nucleotide sequence: TGTGCCAGCAGCTCTCAGGGAGGAGAGGGAGAGACCCAGTACTTC. Its protein product is CASSSQGGEGETQYF.

This clone appeared a few times. This sequence joins TRBV7-8 and TRBJ2-7; 10 bases fit TRBD1. This CDR3 has 15 residues. In germline, CDR1 is SGHVS, CDR2 FQNEAQ. Trimming at V came to 4 bases and at J to 4 bases, leaving 7 bases not matched to a gene. In DNA form, the CDR3 reads TGTGCCAGCAGCTCAGCCAGGGACAGGGGTTACGAGCAGTACTTC. Amino acid sequence: CASSSARDRGYEQYF.

The chain couples TRBV6-1 to TRBJ2-3; 9 nucleotides match TRBD1. Germline lookup yields CDR1 MNHNS and CDR2 SASEGT. V lost 3 bases and J lost 3; bases outside the gene matches: 7. The CDR3 runs 16 residues. CDR3 DNA sequence: TGTGCCAGCAGTGACAGGGGGACAGGGTTTACAGATACGCAGTATTTT. Protein: CASSDRGTGFTDTQYF.